The T cell receptor (beta chain) under discussion was sequenced for a study of blood T cell repertoires in COVID-19. Study background: Some COVID-19 samples were acute and others convalescent; all came from the United States, Italy and Spain. Sources were T cells, B-cell-depleted T cells, or PBMCs; the material itself was cDNA or gDNA.

The authors' processing: Amplification with reference gene primers provided the estimates of nucleated cell counts. Method: immunoSEQ multiplex PCR; TCRdb's copy keeps in-frame clones and lacks some. D and trimming were read from the DNA, whereas the V and J calls and clone size are those reported in that table. The sample has around 150,000 clones, around three quarters seen once. CDR3 length: 13 residues. Germline-derived CDR1 and CDR2 are MDHEN and SYDVKM. The ends were cut back, 6 bases at V and 5 bases at J, with 13 bases in the middle. This sequence was found in a man in his 60s with acute or convalescent COVID-19. The source material was peripheral blood. This chain links TRBV28 with TRBJ1-1; D gene uncertain. CDR3 loop: CASRSNPVTEAFF. The CDR3 nucleotides are TGTGCCAGCAGATCGAATCCGGTAACTGAAGCTTTCTTT.